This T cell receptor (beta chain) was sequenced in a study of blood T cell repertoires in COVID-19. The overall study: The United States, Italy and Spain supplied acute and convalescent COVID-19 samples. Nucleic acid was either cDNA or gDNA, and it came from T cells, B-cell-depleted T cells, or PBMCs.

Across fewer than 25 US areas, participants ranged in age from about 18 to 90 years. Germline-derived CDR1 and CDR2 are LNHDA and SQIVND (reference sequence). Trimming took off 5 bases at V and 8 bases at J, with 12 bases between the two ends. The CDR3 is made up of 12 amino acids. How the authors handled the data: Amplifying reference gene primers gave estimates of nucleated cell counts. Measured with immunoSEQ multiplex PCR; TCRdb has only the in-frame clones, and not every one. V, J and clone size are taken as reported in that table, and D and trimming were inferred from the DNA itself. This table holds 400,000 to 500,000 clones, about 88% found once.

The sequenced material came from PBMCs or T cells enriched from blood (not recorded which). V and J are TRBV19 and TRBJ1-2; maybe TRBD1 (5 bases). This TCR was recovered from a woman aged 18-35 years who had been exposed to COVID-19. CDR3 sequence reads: CASSVRGDGYTF. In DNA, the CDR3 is TGTGCCAGTAGTGTAAGGGGTGACGGCTACACCTTC.